This T cell receptor beta chain was sequenced during a study of T cells in Graves' hyperthyroidism and ophthalmopathy. RNA transcripts served as the template for amplifying TCR beta CDR3 regions. The primer set for the first-round RT-PCR of the TCR CDR3 was HTBI. MiXCR, applied by TCRdb to the multiplex PCR reads, yields one record per CDR3 protein. Of hundreds of thousands of distinct CDR3 sequences listed, approximately 15% are singletons. This clonotype was counted only a few times. Trimming removed 7 bases at V and 0 bases at J, with 16 bases between. The CDR3 is 16 amino acids. The germline CDR1 and CDR2 sequences are SEHNR and FQNEAQ (reference sequence).

Input material: blood. The sequence was obtained from a woman aged 18-29 years with Graves' hyperthyroidism. The J gene is TRBJ2-1, the V gene TRBV7-9; perhaps TRBD2 as D (6 bases). CDR3 region: CASTEGLLISYNEQFF. For the CDR3, the DNA is TGTGCCAGCACCGAGGGACTTTTGATCTCCTACAATGAGCAGTTCTTC.